The 17 T cell receptor beta chains below were found in one sample sequenced in a study of CD8 T cells in Susac syndrome. Reverse transcription of about 0.5 to 1 ug RNA used random hexamers. TCRdb recomputed calls from the immunoSEQ multiplex PCR reads with MiXCR, one row per CDR3 protein. The repertoire holds about 200,000 distinct CDR3 sequences, with about 95% as singletons. The material sequenced was CD4+ T cells from PBMCs. These receptor sequences come from a human donor with multiple sclerosis.

The chain uses TRBV19 and TRBJ1-2, with 10 nucleotides matching TRBD1. Germline V gives CDR1 LNHDA, CDR2 SQIVND (reference sequence). Unmatched junction bases numbered 1, after V lost 7 bases and J lost 5 bases. The length of the CDR3 is 12 residues. For the CDR3, the DNA is TGTGCCAGTATGGGACAGGGGTATGGCTACACCTTC. It is translated as CASMGQGYGYTF.

On this clonotype: At one of its ends the junction is not consistent with the germline gene, which may arise from a read error. The chain recombines TRBV3-1 with TRBJ1-1, with TRBD1 as a possible D gene (5 bases). Germline V gene lookup returns CDR1 LGHDT and CDR2 YNNKEL (reference sequence). The CDR3 totals 11 residues. CDR3 sequence: CASSQDRGHQF. The CDR3 nucleotides are TGTGCCAGCAGCCAAGATCGGGGCCATCAATTT.

The V gene is TRBV3-1, the J gene TRBJ2-3; no clear D gene. The CDR3 extends over 14 amino acids. The V gene's germline CDR1 is LGHDT and CDR2 YNNKEL (reference sequence). V was pared by 4 bases and J by 2 bases, with 10 bases between. CDR3 sequence (DNA): TGTGCCAGCAGCCCCGTGTCGGCCACAGATACGCAGTATTTT. The encoded protein is CASSPVSATDTQYF.

The chain combines TRBV7-6 with TRBJ2-3; possibly TRBD2 for D (5 bases). The CDR3 totals 14 residues. V was cut by 1 base and J by 4 bases, with 9 bases left in between. In germline, CDR1 is SGHVS, CDR2 FNYEAQ. This CDR3 reads CASSLGSAADTQYF. For the CDR3, the DNA is TGTGCCAGCAGCTTAGGTAGCGCGGCAGATACGCAGTATTTT.

The chain uses TRBV27 and TRBJ1-1; D not resolved. The CDR3 length is 13 residues. Germline CDR1 is MNHEY and CDR2 is SMNVEV (reference sequence). The V end was cut by 6 bases, the J end by 1 base, with 9 bases between. The DNA of the CDR3 is TGTGCCAGCAGCTTCTATGAGAACACTGAAGCTTTCTTT. The encoded protein is CASSFYENTEAFF.

J is TRBJ2-1 and V is TRBV15; 10 bases agree with TRBD2. The CDR3 sequence is 15 residues long. The V gene's germline CDR1 is LNHNV and CDR2 YYDKDF (reference sequence). J gave up 4 bases and V 4 bases, and 4 bases lay outside the gene matches. CDR3 in DNA: TGTGCCACCAGCATTAGCGGGGGGATATACAATGAGCAGTTCTTC. Translating gives CATSISGGIYNEQFF.

This sequence joins TRBV7-6 and TRBJ2-5, with D hard to call. CDR3 length equals 12 residues. Trimming stripped 7 bases from V and 5 bases from J, with 11 bases between. Looked up from germline, CDR1 is SGHVS and CDR2 is FNYEAQ. The CDR3, as DNA: TGTGCCAGCACATGGCCTAGTGAGACCCAGTACTTC. As protein: CASTWPSETQYF.

On this clonotype: An end of the junction differs from the germline gene, which may be a read error. The chain links TRBV2 to TRBJ1-2; no definite D call. CDR3 size: 11 residues. Per germline, CDR1 SNHLY and CDR2 FYNNEI. CDR3 residues: CASMREGVPAF. CDR3 in DNA: TGTGCCAGCATGCGAGAGGGAGTTCCGGCCTTC. The whole variable domain, filled in from reference TRBV2 and TRBJ1-2, reads EPEVTQTPSHQVTQMGQEVILRCVPISNHLYFYWYRQILGQKVEFLVSFYNNEISEKSEIFDDQFSVERPDGSNFTLKIRSTKLEDSAMYFCASMREGVPAFGSGTRLTVV.

With respect to this clonotype: One end of the junction does not line up with germline, which may come from a read error. J is TRBJ2-1 and V is TRBV12-3 or TRBV12-4; the match to TRBD2 covers 9 bases. CDR3 length: 15 amino acids. The CDR3 sequence: CASSLAGAKAVEQFF. The CDR3 coding sequence is TGTGCCAGCAGCTTAGCGGGGGCCAAGGCTGTTGAGCAGTTCTTC.

The chain carries TRBV20-1 and TRBJ1-6, with TRBD1 matching over 7 bases. The V and J ends lost 6 bases and 6 bases, in that order; junction bases with no gene match: 5. The CDR3 covers 13 residues. CDR1 DFQATT and CDR2 SNEGSKA come from the germline V gene (reference sequence). CDR3 nucleotides: TGCAGTGCACCGACAGGGAGTAATTCACCCCTCCACTTT. Amino acid sequence: CSAPTGSNSPLHF.

V is TRBV7-8 and J is TRBJ2-1; D remains ambiguous. Germline CDR1 and CDR2: SGHVS and FQNEAQ. V gave up 5 bases and J gave up 9 bases, with 8 bases separating them. This CDR3 comprises 11 residues. CDR3 nucleotides: TGTGCCAGCAGCAGGGTAGGTGAGCAGTTCTTC. Its translation: CASSRVGEQFF. Variable domain in full (rest from reference TRBV7-8 and TRBJ2-1): GAGVSQSPRYKVAKRGQDVALRCDPISGHVSLFWYQQALGQGPEFLTYFQNEAQLDKSGLPSDRFFAERPEGSVSTLKIQRTQQEDSAVYLCASSRVGEQFFGPGTRLTVL.

This chain connects TRBV27 to TRBJ2-7, with D possibly being TRBD2 (6 bases). V lost 6 bases and J lost 10, with 25 bases in between. CDR1 is MNHEY and CDR2 is SMNVEV in the germline V gene (reference sequence). The CDR3 length is 15 residues. The chain's CDR3 is CASSTFITGVTEQYF. Written as DNA, the CDR3 is TGTGCCAGCAGCACGTTTATTACGGGGGTTACGGAACAGTACTTC.

Here the CDR3 DNA reads TGCGCCAGCAGCCAAGAATCATCAGGGGGCGAGACCCAGTACTTC. Its translation is CASSQESSGGETQYF. The chain recombines TRBV4-1 with TRBJ2-5, with 8 bases aligning to TRBD1. Germline V lookup: CDR1 MGHRA, CDR2 YSYEKL. Trimming cost V 0 bases and J 5 bases; bases outside gene matches: 5. This CDR3 has 15 residues.

J is TRBJ1-4 and V is TRBV14; D not certain. This CDR3 spans 12 amino acids. V lost 1 base, J lost 6 bases, and 3 bases lay in between. CDR1 is SGHDN, CDR2 FVKESK, per germline. CDR3 in amino acids: CASSQVDEKLFF. The CDR3 nucleotides read TGTGCCAGCAGCCAAGTCGATGAAAAACTGTTTTTT. Filled out from reference TRBV14 and TRBJ1-4, the complete variable domain reads EAGVTQFPSHSVIEKGQTVTLRCDPISGHDNLYWYRRVMGKEIKFLLHFVKESKQDESGMPNNRFLAERTGGTYSTLKVQPAELEDSGVYFCASSQVDEKLFFGSGTQLSVL.

The chain couples TRBV20-1 to TRBJ1-1; TRBD1 matches at 7 bases. V was pared by 3 bases and J by 3 bases, with 10 bases of the junction left unmatched. This CDR3 comprises 15 residues. Per the germline V gene, CDR1 is DFQATT and CDR2 is SNEGSKA (reference sequence). The DNA of the CDR3 is TGCAGTGCTAGGGAACAGGGGTTGGTGTACACTGAAGCTTTCTTT. Encoded protein: CSAREQGLVYTEAFF.

The chain uses TRBV7-2 and TRBJ2-3; the D is unclear. CDR1 is SGHTA and CDR2 is FQGNSA in the germline V gene. The length of the CDR3 is 12 residues. The V gene lost 7 bases and the J gene lost 4 bases, with 9 bases spanning the gap. The CDR3, as DNA: TGTGCCAGCACTATTAGGGCAGATACGCAGTATTTT. It yields the protein CASTIRADTQYF.

The V call is TRBV12-3 or TRBV12-4, the J call TRBJ1-1; D might be TRBD1 (5 bases). This CDR3 is built from 13 residues. Trimming stripped 7 bases from V and 3 bases from J, with 12 bases between. This CDR3 reads CASKQGEDTEAFF. The CDR3 bases are TGTGCCAGCAAGCAGGGCGAGGACACTGAAGCTTTCTTT.